Presented here are 21 T cell receptor beta chains from one specimen sequenced in a study of B cell selection in AIRE deficiency. The sorted conventional CD4 T cells were gated as CD4+CD127+. Data came from immunoSEQ multiplex PCR; TCRdb stores just in-frame clones and leaves some out. The sample consists of roughly 24,000 clones, 95% to 97% of them appearing once. Input material: CD4+CD127+ conventional T cells sorted from PBMCs. All receptors come from a human donor in good health.

The V call is TRBV5-1, the J call TRBJ1-2; tentative D call: TRBD1 (6 bases). The CDR3 totals 14 residues. V lost 2 bases, J lost 6 bases, and 14 bases lay in between. CDR1 and CDR2 (germline): SGHRS, YFSETQ. In nucleotides, the CDR3 is TGCGCCAGCAGCTTTACAGGGACAACTGATGGCTACACCTTC. Amino acid sequence: CASSFTGTTDGYTF.

The table lists this clone with a count of one. The chain has TRBV10-2 and TRBJ2-7; maybe TRBD1 (5 bases). CDR3 size: 15 residues. Germline CDR1 and CDR2: WSHSY and SAAADI. Between the trimmed V and J ends, which lost 9 bases and 3 bases, there was a span of 21 bases. In DNA, the CDR3 is TGCGCCAGTACATCTAGGGGTGGGGCGGACTACGAGCAGTACTTC. This translates into CASTSRGGADYEQYF.

This chain links TRBV7-9 with TRBJ2-3; possible D gene TRBD2, 6 bases. Germline V gene data show CDR1 as SEHNR and CDR2 as FQNEAQ (reference sequence). This CDR3 has 16 amino acids. V lost 3 bases and J 2 bases, leaving 15 bases between the germline ends. CDR3 residues: CASSLAPGEFTDTQYF. CDR3 bases: TGTGCCAGCAGCTTGGCGCCGGGGGAGTTCACAGATACGCAGTATTTT.

The rearrangement joins TRBV19 to TRBJ1-2, with TRBD1 as a possible D gene (6 bases). CDR1 and CDR2 from the germline V gene are LNHDA and SQIVND (reference sequence). V lost 4 bases to trimming and J lost 4 bases, with 19 bases between them. There are 16 residues in the CDR3. The CDR3 nucleotides read TGTGCCAGTAGTAGATTCGACAGGTCCCACGGCTATGGCTACACCTTC. As protein: CASSRFDRSHGYGYTF. Full variable domain (outside the CDR3, taken from reference TRBV19 and TRBJ1-2): DGGITQSPKYLFRKEGQNVTLSCEQNLNHDAMYWYRQDPGQGLRLIYYSQIVNDFQKGDIAEGYSVSREKKESFPLTVTSAQKNPTAFYLCASSRFDRSHGYGYTFGSGTRLTVV.

This clone was detected once. The genes are TRBV10-3 and TRBJ1-1, with D possibly matching TRBD1 (5 bases). The CDR3 sequence is 13 residues long. The V gene lost 2 bases and the J gene lost 4 bases, with 8 bases spanning the gap. Looked up from germline, CDR1 is ENHRY and CDR2 is SYGVKD. The DNA of the CDR3 is TGTGCCATCAGTGAGGGGGCGGCCACTGAAGCTTTCTTT. It translates to CAISEGAATEAFF.

The V call is TRBV6-5, the J call TRBJ2-3; D possibly corresponds to TRBD1 (5 bases). Trimming pared 6 bases from V and 2 bases from J, leaving 9 bases between. Germline-derived CDR1 and CDR2 are MNHEY and SVGAGI. The CDR3 loop spans 13 amino acids. For the CDR3, the DNA is TGTGCCAGCAGAAGGGGCTCCACAGATACGCAGTATTTT. It translates to CASRRGSTDTQYF.

This sequence joins TRBV4-1 and TRBJ2-1; 9 nucleotides align to TRBD1. Looked up from germline, CDR1 is MGHRA and CDR2 is YSYEKL. With 0 bases clipped from V and 7 bases from J, the junction kept 7 bases outside the gene matches. CDR3 length: 16 amino acids. The CDR3, as DNA: TGCGCCAGCAGCCAAGATCGAACAGGGGGCTGGAATGAGCAGTTCTTC. Amino acid sequence: CASSQDRTGGWNEQFF.

This chain connects TRBV5-4 to TRBJ1-2; TRBD1 is a possible D gene (5 bases). V was shortened by 4 bases and J by 7 bases, with 11 bases between the two germline ends. Germline lookup yields CDR1 SGHNT and CDR2 YYREEE (reference sequence). The CDR3 extends over 12 amino acids. In nucleotides, the CDR3 is TGTGCCAGCAGCACGGACATTGTTGGCTACACCTTC. Translating it yields CASSTDIVGYTF. Full variable domain (missing parts from reference TRBV5-4 and TRBJ1-2): ETGVTQSPTHLIKTRGQQVTLRCSSQSGHNTVSWYQQALGQGPQFIFQYYREEENGRGNFPPRFSGLQFPNYSSELNVNALELDDSALYLCASSTDIVGYTFGSGTRLTVV.

The V and J genes are TRBV7-8 and TRBJ2-7; 9 bases match TRBD2. The CDR3 has 18 amino acids. Germline CDR1 SGHVS, CDR2 FQNEAQ. V gave up 7 bases and J gave up 2 bases; unmatched junction bases: 18. DNA for the CDR3: TGTGCCAGCACCCTCCGAGGGCGGGGGGGACTAGCACCCTACGAGCAGTACTTC. It codes for CASTLRGRGGLAPYEQYF.

This chain joins TRBV6-1 and TRBJ2-5; D perhaps matches TRBD2 (6 bases). The length of the CDR3 is 15 residues. CDR1 is MNHNS, CDR2 SASEGT, per germline. Trimming took 2 bases from V and 5 from J, leaving 15 bases between them. CDR3 in DNA: TGTGCCAGCAGTGAAAGGGGACTTGTCGTCGAGACCCAGTACTTC. Its protein is CASSERGLVVETQYF.

The chain is built from TRBV29-1 and TRBJ1-1; D is ambiguous. The CDR3 has 11 amino acids. Trimming removed 0 bases at V and 8 bases at J, with 7 bases between. Germline lookup yields CDR1 SQVTM and CDR2 ANQGSEA. This CDR3 is CSVEEGREAFF. CDR3 in DNA: TGCAGCGTTGAAGAAGGCAGGGAAGCTTTCTTT.

The rearrangement uses TRBV27 and TRBJ2-4; a weak D match, TRBD1 (6 bases). The V end was cut by 5 bases, the J end by 0 bases, with 11 bases between. The CDR3 has 15 residues. Per the germline V gene, CDR1 is MNHEY and CDR2 is SMNVEV (reference sequence). The CDR3 coding sequence is TGTGCCAGCAGTCCGCCGGACAGAGCCAAAAACATTCAGTACTTC. Protein: CASSPPDRAKNIQYF.

J is TRBJ1-6 and V is TRBV6-5; 8 bases map to TRBD1. Germline V gives CDR1 MNHEY, CDR2 SVGAGI. This CDR3 is 13 amino acids long. Trimming cost V 8 bases and J 9 bases; bases outside gene matches: 6. Written as DNA, the CDR3 is TGTGCCAGCGGCCAGGGGGCGGCTTCACCCCTCCACTTT. Its protein is CASGQGAASPLHF.

This rearrangement joins TRBV7-2 to TRBJ2-3; D possibly corresponds to TRBD2 (6 bases). The CDR3 contains 12 residues. CDR1 is SGHTA and CDR2 is FQGNSA in the germline V gene. The ends were cut back, 5 bases at V and 11 bases at J, with 14 bases in the middle. Here the CDR3 reads CASSRDRDLQYF. The CDR3 DNA reads TGTGCCAGCAGCCGAGACCGGGACTTGCAGTATTTT.

This chain connects TRBV29-1 to TRBJ1-1, with TRBD1 matching over 7 bases. The V segment lost 7 bases and the J segment 1 base; nucleotides outside the gene matches: 6. This CDR3 is built from 13 residues. Germline CDR1 is SQVTM and CDR2 is ANQGSEA. Here the CDR3 reads CSATRDRNTEAFF. CDR3 sequence (DNA): TGCAGCGCTACCCGGGACAGGAACACTGAAGCTTTCTTT.

V is TRBV30 and J is TRBJ2-2; 8 bases align to TRBD1. The germline V gene encodes CDR1 GTSNPN and CDR2 SVGIG (reference sequence). The CDR3 runs 13 residues. V shed 3 bases and J 6 bases; nucleotides not matched to a gene: 3. The CDR3 DNA reads TGTGCCTGGAGGACAGGGGAGGCCGGGGAGCTGTTTTTT. This encodes CAWRTGEAGELFF.

The chain recombines TRBV4-1 with TRBJ1-4; 7 positions agree with TRBD1. Germline CDR1 is MGHRA and CDR2 is YSYEKL. Trimming removed 0 bases from V and 7 bases from J; junction bases left unmatched: 17. This CDR3 has 19 residues. The CDR3 sequence: CASSQDSLPLTGTVEKLFF. For the CDR3, the DNA is TGCGCCAGCAGCCAAGATTCCCTCCCGTTGACAGGGACCGTTGAAAAACTGTTTTTT.

J is TRBJ2-1 and V is TRBV7-6; 13 nucleotides match TRBD2. Germline lookup yields CDR1 SGHVS and CDR2 FNYEAQ. CDR3 size: 17 residues. V lost 0 bases to trimming and J lost 3 bases; unmatched junction nucleotides: 2. The CDR3 DNA reads as TGTGCCAGCAGCTTAGCCGGACTAGCGGGGGACTACAATGAGCAGTTCTTC. As protein: CASSLAGLAGDYNEQFF.

The chain carries TRBV6-6 and TRBJ2-7; 10 bases map to TRBD2. This CDR3 is 14 amino acids long. Per the germline V gene, CDR1 is MNHNY and CDR2 is SVGAGI (reference sequence). J lost 3 bases, V lost 2 bases, and 1 base had no gene match. CDR3 residues: CASSYTSGNYEQYF. CDR3 nucleotides: TGTGCCAGCAGTTACACTAGCGGGAACTACGAGCAGTACTTC.

The chain joins TRBV10-3 to TRBJ1-5; D unresolved. Per germline, CDR1 ENHRY and CDR2 SYGVKD. V was pared by 4 bases and J by 5 bases, with 12 bases between. This CDR3 comprises 14 residues. The CDR3 DNA reads as TGTGCCATCAGTGGTTCGGCCGAAGATCAGCCCCAGCATTTT. Its translation is CAISGSAEDQPQHF.

The rearrangement uses TRBV11-3 and TRBJ2-1, with unresolved D. V lost 0 bases and J lost 6, with 6 bases in between. The CDR3 extends over 13 amino acids. Germline loops: CDR1 SGHNT, CDR2 YENEEA. CDR3 bases: TGTGCCAGCAGCTTAGAGGGTTTCAATGAGCAGTTCTTC. This gives the protein CASSLEGFNEQFF.